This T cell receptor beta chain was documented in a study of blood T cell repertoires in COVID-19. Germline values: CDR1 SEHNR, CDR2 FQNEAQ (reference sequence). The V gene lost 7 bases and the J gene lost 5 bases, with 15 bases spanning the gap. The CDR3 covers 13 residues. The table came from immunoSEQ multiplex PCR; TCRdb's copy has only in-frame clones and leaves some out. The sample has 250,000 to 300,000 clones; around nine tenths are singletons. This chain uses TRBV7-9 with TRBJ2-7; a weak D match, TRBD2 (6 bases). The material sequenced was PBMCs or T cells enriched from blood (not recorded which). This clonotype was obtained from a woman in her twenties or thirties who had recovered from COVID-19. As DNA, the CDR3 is TGTGCCAGCACACGACGGGAGCGTGACGAGCAGTACTTC. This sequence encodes CASTRRERDEQYF.